These T cell receptor beta chains were read from a single sample in a study of blood T cell repertoires in COVID-19. TCRdb keeps only in-frame clones here, not all; method: immunoSEQ multiplex PCR. The sample has under 90,000 clones, 65% to 90% seen once; the top ten hold 16%. Sequences were obtained from peripheral blood. The receptor source for this set is a woman older than 75 with active or convalescent COVID-19. Both conserved end residues are part of each CDR3. The D gene is left open where the match is weak. Clone size is given for some rows only: seen once, a few or many times, or a class if the clone is expanded.

>.|TRBV7-7|TRBJ2-5|.
TGTGCTAGCAGCTTAGAGCTAGACTCGGGGGAGACCCAGTACTTC
CASSLELDSGETQYF
>TRBD1|TRBV29-1|TRBJ2-1|.
TGCAGCGTTGGGGGACAGGGGGCCACGGGTCCGTTCTTC
CSVGGQGATGPFF
>TRBD2|TRBV7-2|TRBJ2-3|few
TGTGCCAGCAGCTCCTTCCCCCCGACTAGCGGGAGGCGGGGGGATACGCAGTATTTT
CASSSFPPTSGRRGDTQYF
>.|TRBV19|TRBJ2-3|.
TGTGCCAGCTCAGGAGATACGCAGTATTTT
CASSGDTQYF
>.|TRBV7-6|TRBJ1-1|.
TGTGCCAGCATCGCAGGGGACGGACGGAACACTGAAGCTTTCTTT
CASIAGDGRNTEAFF
>.|TRBV24-1|TRBJ1-2|once
TGTGCCACCAGTGACGGGGGGCAAGATTATGGCTACACCTTC
CATSDGGQDYGYTF
>TRBD1|TRBV19|TRBJ1-2|.
TGTGCCAGTAGGGCCCGGGGACAGTTCTATGGCTACACCTTC
CASRARGQFYGYTF
>.|TRBV6-1|TRBJ2-3|once
TGTGCCAGCAGTGAAGCGGGGGGGCATACGCAGTATTTT
CASSEAGGHTQYF
>.|TRBV4-3|TRBJ2-3|.
TGCGCCAGCAGCCAAGATCGTCAGGGTACGCAGTATTTT
CASSQDRQGTQYF
>TRBD2|TRBV13|TRBJ2-3|.
TGTGCCAGCAGCTTAGGCAGAGCGGGGGGCCTCACAGATACGCAGTATTTT
CASSLGRAGGLTDTQYF
>.|TRBV11-2|TRBJ2-1|.
TGTGCCAGCAGCACCGAGCGGGCCGCTTACAATGAGCAGTTCTTC
CASSTERAAYNEQFF
>TRBD2|TRBV7-6|TRBJ2-1|.
TGTGCCAGCAGCTTAGCGTCTAGCGGGGGTTACAATGAGCAGTTCTTC
CASSLASSGGYNEQFF
>.|TRBV11-2|TRBJ1-2|.
TGTGCCAGCAGCTCCCGACAGGCTCTTAACTATGGCTACACCTTC
CASSSRQALNYGYTF
>TRBD1|TRBV6-5|TRBJ2-2|.
TGTGCCAGCAGTCGACAGGGCCCCACCGGGGAGCTGTTTTTT
CASSRQGPTGELFF
>.|TRBV5-1|TRBJ1-1|.
TGCGCCAGCAGCCCCCCAGAGAACACTGAAGCTTTCTTT
CASSPPENTEAFF
>.|TRBV3-1/TRBV3-2|TRBJ2-4|.
TGTGCCAGCAGCCAAGACTTCATCCGGGGGGACATCCCCAACTTC
CASSQDFIRGDIPNF
>TRBD1|TRBV9|TRBJ2-7|.
TGTGCCAGCAGCTTTTCGGGACAGGGGGGCGAGCAGTACTTC
CASSFSGQGGEQYF
>TRBD1|TRBV27|TRBJ2-7|.
TGTGCCAGCAGTTTAAGGGGACAGATCGAGCAGTACTTC
CASSLRGQIEQYF
>TRBD1|TRBV5-1|TRBJ2-7|.
TGCGCCAGCAGACCGGGACAGGGGACTCACGAGCAGTACTTC
CASRPGQGTHEQYF
>TRBD1|TRBV28|TRBJ2-7|.
TGTGCCAGCAGTCCGGGACAGGGGGCGCGGGAGCAGTACTTC
CASSPGQGAREQYF
>.|TRBV19|TRBJ1-3|.
TGTGCCAGTAGTATCGGGGTCTCTGGAAACACCATATATTTT
CASSIGVSGNTIYF
>TRBD2|TRBV19|TRBJ2-2|.
TGTGCCAGTAGTTCCCCTGGGAGGGCCGGGGAGCTGTTTTTT
CASSSPGRAGELFF
>.|TRBV19|TRBJ2-3|.
TGTGCCATCCGGGGGAGCACAGATACGCAGTATTTT
CAIRGSTDTQYF
>.|TRBV10-3|TRBJ1-3|.
TGTGCCATATCTAGCCCAAAGTCTGGAAACACCATATATTTT
CAISSPKSGNTIYF
>TRBD2|TRBV19|TRBJ2-2|once
TGTGCCAGTAGTTCTAGCGGGAGGGTCACCGGGGAGCTGTTTTTT
CASSSSGRVTGELFF
>.|TRBV7-2|TRBJ2-5|.
TGTGCCAGCAGCTTCTTGGGCGATGAGACCCAGTACTTC
CASSFLGDETQYF
>.|TRBV6-6|TRBJ1-1|.
TGTGCCACAAAGGGGACTGAAGCTTTCTTT
CATKGTEAFF
>.|TRBV2|TRBJ2-5|.
TGTGCCAGCAGTGATTTGGGGGCAAAGACCCAGTACTTC
CASSDLGAKTQYF
>.|TRBV4-1|TRBJ2-2|.
TGCGCCAGCAGCGACAGCGGGTTCACCGGGGAGCTGTTTTTT
CASSDSGFTGELFF
>TRBD1|TRBV2|TRBJ1-3|.
TGTGCCAGCAGCGGGACAGGGACCTCTGGAAACACCATATATTTT
CASSGTGTSGNTIYF
>.|TRBV6-5|TRBJ1-6|.
TGTGCCAGCAGTTACTCCTGGGGCCCTAAACCCTCACCCCTCCACTTT
CASSYSWGPKPSPLHF
>.|TRBV10-3|TRBJ1-1|.
TGTGCCATCAGTGAGGGCCCCTTGAACACTGAAGCTTTCTTT
CAISEGPLNTEAFF
>.|TRBV2|TRBJ1-2|.
TGTGCCAGAAAAACAGGGACCGTGGGAGGCTACACCTTC
CARKTGTVGGYTF
>.|TRBV5-5|TRBJ1-5|.
TGTGCCAGCAGCACTGGGGGAGGGGGGTATCAGCCCCAGCATTTT
CASSTGGGGYQPQHF
>.|TRBV28|TRBJ1-2|.
TGTGCCAGCAGTGATCAGGAAGGCTACACCTTC
CASSDQEGYTF
>.|TRBV5-8|TRBJ2-2|.
TGTGCCAGCAGCCTCGGGGTGAGGGCCAAAGCGAGGACCGGGGAGCTGTTTTTT
CASSLGVRAKARTGELFF
>.|TRBV7-3|TRBJ2-2|.
TGTGCCAGCAGCCCCGGTACTCCCGGGGAGCTGTTTTTT
CASSPGTPGELFF
>.|TRBV11-3|TRBJ1-1|.
TGTGCCAGCAGCTGGAACAGGAACACTGAAGCTTTCTTT
CASSWNRNTEAFF
>TRBD2|TRBV5-1|TRBJ2-1|.
TGCGCCAGCAGCTTGGGGGGACTAGCGGGACCCAATGAGCAGTTCTTC
CASSLGGLAGPNEQFF
>.|TRBV27|TRBJ1-6|few
TGTGCCAGCAGTTCAGGACAGCTCAATTCACCCCTCCACTTT
CASSSGQLNSPLHF
>.|TRBV10-3|TRBJ2-3|.
TGTGCCATCTCCGACAGTTCTTACTCCGTTAGCACAGATACGCAGTATTTT
CAISDSSYSVSTDTQYF